These 17 T cell receptor beta chains originate from one sample sequenced in a study of T cells after yellow fever vaccination. From the 5' RACE reads, TCRdb called clonotypes with MiXCR, one entry per CDR3 protein. The sample consists of about 130,000 distinct CDR3 sequences, under 8% of them appearing once. Sequenced material: CD4+ T cells sorted from PBMCs, taken approximately 11 days after the first yellow fever vaccination. The receptor set was obtained from a man between 18 and 35 years old who received the YFV17D yellow fever vaccine.

This clonotype was found many times. The chain employs TRBV5-1 and TRBJ1-4; perhaps TRBD1 as D (6 bases). V was pared by 5 bases and J by 8 bases, with 19 bases between. In germline, CDR1 is SGHRS, CDR2 YFSETQ. The CDR3 extends over 15 amino acids. The CDR3 DNA is TGCGCCAGCAGTCGGGACGTGGGGGCTCAAGAAAAACTGTTTTTT. Translating gives CASSRDVGAQEKLFF.

This clonotype has ten or more counts. The rearrangement uses TRBV14 and TRBJ2-7, with 9 bases lining up with TRBD2. This CDR3 has 16 amino acids. Trimming removed 0 bases from V and 3 bases from J; junction bases left unmatched: 6. Germline CDR1 and CDR2: SGHDN and FVKESK. The CDR3 loop reads CASSQEKRGERYEQYV. The DNA for the CDR3 is TGTGCCAGCAGCCAAGAGAAGCGGGGGGAACGCTACGAGCAGTACGTC.

This clonotype was counted at least ten times. J is TRBJ1-1 and V is TRBV12-3 or TRBV12-4; 9 bases fit TRBD1. The CDR3 extends over 13 amino acids. V shed 7 bases and J 6 bases; nucleotides not matched to a gene: 6. CDR3 DNA sequence: TGTGCCAGCATGACGGACAGGGGCCCTGAAGCTTTCTTT. Amino acids: CASMTDRGPEAFF.

This clonotype was detected ten times or more. The chain couples TRBV5-4 to TRBJ1-1; 8 bases agree with TRBD1. The CDR3 runs 13 residues. Per the germline V gene, CDR1 is SGHNT and CDR2 is YYREEE (reference sequence). Unmatched junction bases numbered 3, after V lost 7 bases and J lost 1 base. The DNA of the CDR3 is TGTGCCAGCTTGGGACAGGCGAACACTGAAGCTTTCTTT. Its protein product is CASLGQANTEAFF.

This clonotype was seen many times. This chain connects TRBV29-1 to TRBJ2-5; a weak D match, TRBD2 (6 bases). CDR3 length: 15 amino acids. The V end lost 7 bases, the J end lost 2 bases, and 20 bases lay between the germline ends. Germline V gives CDR1 SQVTM, CDR2 ANQGSEA. The CDR3 bases are TGCAGCGCCGATCTCAAGGCGGGGTTTCAAGAGACCCAGTACTTC. It codes for CSADLKAGFQETQYF.

This clonotype was seen many times. For the CDR3, the DNA is TGTGCGGGACGACCGGGGTCCACAGATACGCAGTATTTT. It is translated as CAGRPGSTDTQYF. The chain combines TRBV7-9 with TRBJ2-3; the D call may be TRBD1 or TRBD2 (5 bases each). This CDR3 has 13 residues. Germline assignment: CDR1 SEHNR and CDR2 FQNEAQ (reference sequence). Full variable domain (rest looked up from reference TRBV7-9 and TRBJ2-3): DTGVSQNPRHKITKRGQNVTFRCDPISEHNRLYWYRQTLGQGPEFLTYFQNEAQLEKSRLLSDRFSAERPKGSFSTLEIQRTEQGDSAMYLCAGRPGSTDTQYFGPGTRLTVL.

This chain joins TRBV7-2 and TRBJ1-6; the D is unclear. The V gene's germline CDR1 is SGHTA and CDR2 FQGNSA. Trimming removed 5 bases from V and 5 bases from J, with 7 bases in between. The CDR3 runs to 13 residues. CDR3 sequence reads: CASSLVNNSPLHF. The CDR3 DNA reads TGTGCCAGCAGCCTCGTGAATAATTCACCCCTCCACTTT.

This clonotype was recorded at least ten times. The chain is built from TRBV5-1 and TRBJ2-1; the match to TRBD2 covers 7 bases. Losses at the gene ends were 4 bases for V and 7 bases for J; bases not matched to a gene: 8. Germline V gene lookup returns CDR1 SGHRS and CDR2 YFSETQ. CDR3 length equals 14 residues. Written as DNA, the CDR3 is TGCGCCAGCAGCAGCCGGGGGGAGCCGAATGAGCAGTTCTTC. It codes for CASSSRGEPNEQFF. Full variable domain (missing parts from reference TRBV5-1 and TRBJ2-1): KAGVTQTPRYLIKTRGQQVTLSCSPISGHRSVSWYQQTPGQGLQFLFEYFSETQRNKGNFPGRFSGRQFSNSRSEMNVSTLELGDSALYLCASSSRGEPNEQFFGPGTRLTVL.

In this sample, this clonotype turned up many times. The chain carries TRBV20-1 and TRBJ2-6; no firm D call. Trimming shortened V by 5 bases and J by 0 bases, and 5 bases separated the two germline ends. Germline-derived CDR1 and CDR2 are DFQATT and SNEGSKA (reference sequence). The CDR3 sequence is 13 residues long. The CDR3 protein is CSALNSGANVLTF. CDR3 DNA sequence: TGCAGTGCTTTAAACTCTGGGGCCAACGTCCTGACTTTC.

This clonotype appeared many times. The CDR3 DNA sequence: TGTGCCAGCAGTATAGACAGGGGGTCCTACAATGAGCAGTTCTTC. Translated, it gives CASSIDRGSYNEQFF. The V and J genes are TRBV2 and TRBJ2-1, with TRBD1 matching 9 bases. Germline V gene sequence: CDR1 SNHLY, CDR2 FYNNEI. The junction had 3 bases not matched to a gene; V was cut back by 5 bases and J by 1 base. The CDR3 runs 15 residues.

This clonotype was recorded at least ten times. The chain joins TRBV18 to TRBJ2-5; possibly TRBD1 for D (6 bases). With 4 bases removed from V and 3 bases from J, the gap between germline ends came to 9 bases. CDR3 size: 13 residues. Per the germline V gene, CDR1 is KGHSH and CDR2 is LQKENI. The CDR3 nucleotides are TGTGCCAGCTCACTTTCAGGGGAAGAGACCCAGTACTTC. It is translated as CASSLSGEETQYF. Full variable domain (missing parts from reference TRBV18 and TRBJ2-5): NAGVMQNPRHLVRRRGQEARLRCSPMKGHSHVYWYRQLPEEGLKFMVYLQKENIIDESGMPKERFSAEFPKEGPSILRIQQVVRGDSAAYFCASSLSGEETQYFGPGTRLLVL.

This clonotype has a count of ten or more. This chain links TRBV5-1 with TRBJ1-2; 9 bases are shared with TRBD1. Germline CDR1 is SGHRS and CDR2 is YFSETQ. This CDR3 region has 13 residues. Trimming took 2 bases from V and 8 from J; bases not matched to a gene: 4. The CDR3 loop is CASSFRTGDGYTF. The CDR3 DNA reads as TGCGCCAGCAGCTTTAGGACAGGGGACGGCTACACCTTC.

This clonotype was recorded at least ten times. The chain is built from TRBV29-1 and TRBJ2-4; D call uncertain. The length of the CDR3 is 13 residues. Germline loops: CDR1 SQVTM, CDR2 ANQGSEA. V dropped 5 bases and J dropped 1 base, with 9 bases sitting between them. The CDR3 region is CSVCVSAKNIQYF. As DNA, the CDR3 is TGCAGCGTTTGCGTCAGTGCCAAAAACATTCAGTACTTC.

The chain carries TRBV6-2 or TRBV6-3 and TRBJ2-3; tentatively, D is TRBD2 (6 bases). V lost 1 base and J lost 2, with 22 bases in between. Germline V gene lookup returns CDR1 MNHEY and CDR2 SVGEGT. The CDR3 is 19 residues long. CDR3 nucleotides: TGTGCCAGCAGTTACTTTAGGGTGGGGGGACGCGGAAACACAGATACGCAGTATTTT. Protein: CASSYFRVGGRGNTDTQYF.

This clonotype was recorded a few times. The chain combines TRBV4-1 with TRBJ2-2; D is perhaps TRBD1 or TRBD2 (6 bases each). Germline CDR1 reads MGHRA; CDR2 reads YSYEKL. V lost 4 bases and J 4 bases, leaving 10 bases between the germline ends. The CDR3 extends over 14 amino acids. The CDR3 reads CASSPGGRTGELFF. CDR3 nucleotides: TGCGCCAGCAGCCCCGGGGGCCGCACCGGGGAGCTGTTTTTT.

This clonotype was recorded many times. The gene calls are TRBV5-1 and TRBJ2-3; TRBD2 aligns across 7 bases. The V segment lost 5 bases and the J segment 2 bases; nucleotides outside the gene matches: 5. The CDR3 loop spans 14 amino acids. The germline V gene has CDR1 SGHRS and CDR2 YFSETQ. This chain's CDR3 is CASRKGGVTDTQYF. The CDR3 DNA follows: TGCGCCAGCAGGAAGGGAGGGGTCACAGATACGCAGTATTTT.

In its sample, this clonotype was seen many times. This sequence joins TRBV7-3 and TRBJ2-2; D gene unclear. The germline CDR1 and CDR2 sequences are SGHTA and FQGTGA. Between the trimmed V and J ends, which lost 5 bases and 2 bases, there was a span of 6 bases. This CDR3 has 13 residues. In DNA, the CDR3 is TGTGCCAGCAGCCCGAGAAACACCGGGGAGCTGTTTTTT. Translation gives CASSPRNTGELFF.